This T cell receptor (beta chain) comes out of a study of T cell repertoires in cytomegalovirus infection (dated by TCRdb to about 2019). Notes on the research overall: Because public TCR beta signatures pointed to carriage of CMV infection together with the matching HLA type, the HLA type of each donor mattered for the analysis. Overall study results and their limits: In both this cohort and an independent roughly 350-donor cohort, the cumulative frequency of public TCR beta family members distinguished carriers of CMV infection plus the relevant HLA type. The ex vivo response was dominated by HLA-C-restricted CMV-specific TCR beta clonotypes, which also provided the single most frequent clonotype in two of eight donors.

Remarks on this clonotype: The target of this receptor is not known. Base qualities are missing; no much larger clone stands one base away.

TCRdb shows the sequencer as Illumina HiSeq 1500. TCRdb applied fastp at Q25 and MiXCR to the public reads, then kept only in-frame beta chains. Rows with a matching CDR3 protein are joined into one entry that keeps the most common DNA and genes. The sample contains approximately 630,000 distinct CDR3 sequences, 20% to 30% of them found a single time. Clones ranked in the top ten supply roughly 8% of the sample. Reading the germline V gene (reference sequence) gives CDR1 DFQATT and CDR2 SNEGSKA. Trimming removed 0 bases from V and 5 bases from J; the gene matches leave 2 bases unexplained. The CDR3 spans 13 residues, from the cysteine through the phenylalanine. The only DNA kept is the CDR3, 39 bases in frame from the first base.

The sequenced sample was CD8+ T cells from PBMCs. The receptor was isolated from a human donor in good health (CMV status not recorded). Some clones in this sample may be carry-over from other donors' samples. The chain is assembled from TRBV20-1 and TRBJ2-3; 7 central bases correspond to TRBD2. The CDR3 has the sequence CSARDGGGDTQYF. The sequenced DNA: TGCAGTGCTAGAGATGGCGGGGGAGATACGCAGTATTTT.